The present TCR beta chain was sequenced within a study of T cells after yellow fever vaccination. This clonotype turned up a few times. The V gene's germline CDR1 is LNHDA and CDR2 SQIVND (reference sequence). The CDR3 is 14 amino acids. Unmatched junction bases numbered 10, after V lost 7 bases and J lost 9 bases. Each CDR3 protein is one row after TCRdb ran MiXCR on the 5' RACE reads. The sample has over 300,000 distinct CDR3 sequences, around 4% seen once. The sample here was PBMCs, taken on the day of the yellow fever booster vaccination. The rearrangement uses TRBV19 and TRBJ2-1, with 9 bases aligning to TRBD1. The sequence was obtained from a young man who received the YFV17D yellow fever vaccine. The CDR3 sequence: CASTLGTGGTEQFF. In nucleotides, the CDR3 is TGTGCCAGTACCCTAGGAACAGGGGGCACTGAGCAGTTCTTC.